The rows below give T cell receptor beta chains drawn from one sample of a study of blood T cells in healthy people across ages. A single record per CDR3 protein comes from TCRdb applying MiXCR to the 5' RACE reads. The table has 1.6 million or so distinct CDR3 sequences, about 35% seen once. Sequenced material: blood. These receptors all come from a woman in her twenties or thirties in good health. Each CDR3 is given with its conserved first and last residue. A D gene is named only where the DNA matches it firmly. The size entry is marked missing in some rows and otherwise reads once, few, many or a size class.

TRBV5-1	few	TRBJ2-7	TRBD2	CASSFGGGGGAYNEQYF	TGCGCCAGCAGCTTCGGCGGTGGCGGGGGGGCCTACAATGAGCAGTACTTC
TRBV3-1	NA	TRBJ2-6	NA	CASSHLGSGANVLTF	TGTGCCAGCAGCCATTTAGGCTCTGGGGCCAACGTCCTGACTTTC
TRBV2	NA	TRBJ1-5	TRBD1	CASWDSTRGQPQHF	TGTGCCAGCTGGGACAGCACGAGAGGTCAGCCCCAGCATTTT
TRBV12-3/TRBV12-4	many	TRBJ2-1	TRBD2	CASSDPGLASPPRFF	TGTGCCAGCAGTGATCCGGGACTAGCGTCCCCCCCTCGGTTCTTC
TRBV30	NA	TRBJ2-3	NA	CAWSVSSALDTQYF	TGTGCCTGGAGTGTATCGTCTGCGCTGGATACGCAGTATTTT
TRBV5-1	few	TRBJ2-7	NA	CASSLGRLASNEQYF	TGCGCCAGCAGCTTGGGAAGACTCGCGAGCAACGAGCAGTACTTC
TRBV4-2	few	TRBJ1-4	TRBD1	CASSPQGGQVNEKLFF	TGTGCCAGCAGCCCCCAGGGGGGGCAAGTTAACGAAAAACTGTTTTTT
TRBV4-1	few	TRBJ2-7	TRBD2	CASSQTAGGGFEQYF	TGCGCCAGCAGCCAAACAGCGGGGGGAGGATTCGAGCAGTACTTC
TRBV10-3	NA	TRBJ2-1	TRBD2	CAISESRTSGVGEQFF	TGTGCCATCAGTGAGAGTAGGACTAGCGGGGTAGGAGAGCAGTTCTTC
TRBV28	few	TRBJ2-3	TRBD2	CASSLSGGSLIGTQYF	TGTGCCAGCAGTTTATCGGGCGGGAGTCTTATCGGTACGCAGTATTTT
TRBV6-1	NA	TRBJ2-3	NA	CASSEARQSTTDTQYF	TGTGCCAGCAGTGAAGCTAGACAGAGTACCACAGATACGCAGTATTTT
TRBV30	NA	TRBJ2-7	NA	CAWTKGLAPLEQYF	TGTGCCTGGACCAAAGGCCTAGCCCCCTTAGAGCAGTACTTC
TRBV27	few	TRBJ2-7	NA	CASSSLDGQTYEQYF	TGTGCCAGCAGTTCCCTCGATGGACAGACCTACGAGCAGTACTTC
TRBV6-5	NA	TRBJ1-1	NA	CASSYYREGTEAFF	TGTGCCAGCAGTTACTACCGGGAGGGCACTGAAGCTTTCTTT
TRBV28	NA	TRBJ2-1	NA	CASSLSEDYEQFF	TGTGCCAGCAGTTTATCTGAGGACTACGAGCAGTTCTTC
TRBV7-2	many	TRBJ2-7	TRBD2	CASSLVGVAGIHEQYF	TGTGCCAGCAGCTTAGTTGGCGTAGCGGGAATCCACGAGCAGTACTTC
TRBV5-1	few	TRBJ2-1	TRBD2	CASSPRTSGTYNEQFF	TGCGCCAGCAGCCCTAGGACTAGCGGTACCTACAATGAGCAGTTCTTC
TRBV6-6	NA	TRBJ2-5	TRBD2	CASSGTSWQTQYF	TGTGCCAGCAGTGGGACTAGCTGGCAGACCCAGTACTTC
TRBV20-1	NA	TRBJ2-7	NA	CSARAPRDTYEQYF	TGCAGTGCTAGGGCCCCCCGGGACACCTACGAGCAGTACTTC
TRBV11-1	few	TRBJ2-7	TRBD1	CASSPGTVLGEQYF	TGTGCCAGCAGCCCGGGGACAGTTCTGGGCGAGCAGTACTTC
TRBV6-2/TRBV6-3	NA	TRBJ2-3	TRBD1	CASSHGTGASDTQYF	TGTGCCAGCAGTCACGGGACAGGGGCGTCAGATACGCAGTATTTT
TRBV19	NA	TRBJ2-5	NA	CASRSEQETQYF	TGTGCCAGTCGGTCAGAGCAAGAGACCCAGTACTTC
TRBV5-1	NA	TRBJ2-7	NA	CASSLYGQAGRDEQYF	TGCGCCAGCAGCTTGTACGGACAGGCGGGAAGAGACGAGCAGTACTTC
TRBV4-1	few	TRBJ2-6	NA	CASSQTPSPRGRKTGANVLTF	TGCGCCAGCAGCCAAACCCCCTCTCCACGCGGAAGAAAAACTGGGGCCAACGTCCTGACTTTC
TRBV7-3	NA	TRBJ2-2	NA	CASIGDDGELFF	TGTGCCAGCATAGGGGATGACGGGGAGCTGTTTTTT
TRBV7-9	NA	TRBJ1-2	NA	CASSLPSGPGYGYTF	TGTGCCAGCAGCTTACCGAGCGGACCCGGGTATGGCTACACCTTC
TRBV4-1	few	TRBJ2-5	TRBD2	CASSQVGAGGPQGTQYF	TGCGCCAGCAGCCAAGTTGGGGCGGGAGGGCCTCAGGGGACCCAGTACTTC
TRBV6-5	few	TRBJ2-7	TRBD2	CASSYSAGVASYEQYF	TGTGCCAGCAGTTACTCAGCGGGAGTCGCCTCCTACGAGCAGTACTTC
TRBV20-1	few	TRBJ2-5	NA	CSAKAHTRETQYF	TGCAGTGCTAAGGCACATACGAGAGAGACCCAGTACTTC
TRBV20-1	few	TRBJ2-1	TRBD2	CSAEPGTSGYEQFF	TGCAGTGCTGAGCCCGGGACTAGCGGGTATGAGCAGTTCTTC
TRBV5-1	once	TRBJ1-4	NA	CASSSDTTSRWTNEKLFF	TGCGCCAGCAGCTCTGACACAACTAGCAGGTGGACTAATGAAAAACTGTTTTTT
TRBV12-3/TRBV12-4	NA	TRBJ2-3	TRBD2	CASTLGGGPSIRNTQYF	TGTGCCAGCACTCTCGGCGGGGGACCCTCCATAAGAAATACGCAGTATTTT
TRBV27	few	TRBJ1-1	NA	CASSSRRGMNTEAFF	TGTGCCAGCAGTTCCCGGCGGGGGATGAACACTGAAGCTTTCTTT
TRBV29-1	NA	TRBJ2-2	TRBD2	CSARAGKGTGELFF	TGCAGCGCCAGAGCGGGAAAGGGCACCGGGGAGCTGTTTTTT
TRBV27	once	TRBJ2-1	TRBD2	CASSSFGPSGGYEQFF	TGTGCCAGCAGTTCGTTCGGGCCTAGCGGGGGTTATGAGCAGTTCTTC
TRBV29-1	many	TRBJ1-2	NA	CSVEDGGGKGYGYTF	TGCAGCGTTGAAGATGGTGGGGGAAAGGGGTATGGCTACACCTTC
TRBV5-6	NA	TRBJ2-3	NA	CASSLTHLGDTQYF	TGTGCCAGCAGCTTGACGCATCTCGGGGATACGCAGTATTTT
TRBV27	NA	TRBJ2-7	NA	CARSPREGYEQYF	TGTGCCCGCAGCCCCCGAGAAGGGTACGAGCAGTACTTC
TRBV27	few	TRBJ2-1	TRBD2	CASRARGLADYNEQFF	TGTGCCAGCAGAGCAAGGGGTCTAGCGGACTACAATGAGCAGTTCTTC
TRBV5-1	few	TRBJ2-1	TRBD1	CASSLGQGRYNEQFF	TGCGCCAGCAGCTTAGGACAGGGGAGGTACAATGAGCAGTTCTTC